Listed below are T cell receptor beta chains from one sample, sequenced in a study of blood T cell repertoires in COVID-19. Using immunoSEQ multiplex PCR, the repertoire was profiled, and TCRdb retains in-frame clones only, with some absent. The data contain about 380,000 clones, roughly nine tenths of them singletons. Sequencing was carried out using PBMCs or T cells enriched from blood (not recorded which). Receptors originate from a young woman who had recovered from COVID-19. Both conserved end residues are part of each CDR3. A D gene is named only where the DNA matches it firmly.

TRBD1	TRBV11-2	TRBJ1-1	CASKATGGTEAFF	TGTGCCAGCAAGGCCACAGGGGGAACTGAAGCTTTCTTT
NA	TRBV12-3/TRBV12-4	TRBJ1-6	CASSGMPGPLHF	TGTGCCAGCAGCGGGATGCCGGGGCCCCTCCACTTT
TRBD2	TRBV7-9	TRBJ2-2	CASSLGTSGSYNTGELFF	TGTGCCAGCAGCTTAGGGACTAGCGGGAGTTATAACACCGGGGAGCTGTTTTTT
TRBD1	TRBV9	TRBJ1-2	CASSVVGTGVDGYTF	TGTGCCAGCAGCGTAGTGGGGACAGGGGTCGATGGCTACACCTTC
NA	TRBV21-1	TRBJ1-1	CARSRGGKTEAFF	TGTGCCAGATCGAGGGGAGGTAAGACTGAAGCTTTCTTT
NA	TRBV5-1	TRBJ1-2	CASSLSSQGWAYGYTF	TGCGCCAGCAGCTTGTCCTCCCAGGGGTGGGCCTATGGCTACACCTTC
NA	TRBV5-1	TRBJ2-5	CASSPEGREETQYF	TGCGCCAGCAGCCCTGAAGGGCGGGAAGAGACCCAGTACTTC
NA	TRBV19	TRBJ1-4	CASSIGSTEKLFF	TGTGCCAGTAGTATAGGGTCTACTGAAAAACTGTTTTTT
TRBD1	TRBV7-2	TRBJ2-3	CASSSRTGSDTQYF	TGTGCCAGCAGCTCCCGGACAGGGTCAGATACGCAGTATTTT
TRBD2	TRBV6-5	TRBJ2-3	CASTPGLAADTQYF	TGTGCCAGCACCCCCGGACTAGCAGCCGATACGCAGTATTTT
NA	TRBV5-3	TRBJ1-2	CARSLEGQGYTF	TGTGCCAGAAGCTTGGAGGGGCAAGGCTACACCTTC